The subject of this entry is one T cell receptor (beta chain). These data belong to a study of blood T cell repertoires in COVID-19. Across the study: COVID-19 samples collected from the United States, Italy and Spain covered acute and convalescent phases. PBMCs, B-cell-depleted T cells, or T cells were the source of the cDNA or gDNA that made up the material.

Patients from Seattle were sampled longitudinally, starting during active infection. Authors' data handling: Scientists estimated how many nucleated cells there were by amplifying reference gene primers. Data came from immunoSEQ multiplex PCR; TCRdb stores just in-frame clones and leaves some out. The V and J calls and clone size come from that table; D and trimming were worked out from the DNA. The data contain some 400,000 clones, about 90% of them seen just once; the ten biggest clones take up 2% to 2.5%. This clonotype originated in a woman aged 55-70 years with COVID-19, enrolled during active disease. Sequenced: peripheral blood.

The chain's CDR3 is CASSTTGDNQPQHF. Here the CDR3 DNA reads TGTGCCAGCTCAACGACAGGGGACAATCAGCCCCAGCATTTT. The V gene is TRBV18, the J gene TRBJ1-5, with TRBD1 identical over 8 bases. This CDR3 region has 14 residues. V shed 5 bases and J 3 bases; nucleotides not matched to a gene: 3. In germline, CDR1 is KGHSH, CDR2 LQKENI.